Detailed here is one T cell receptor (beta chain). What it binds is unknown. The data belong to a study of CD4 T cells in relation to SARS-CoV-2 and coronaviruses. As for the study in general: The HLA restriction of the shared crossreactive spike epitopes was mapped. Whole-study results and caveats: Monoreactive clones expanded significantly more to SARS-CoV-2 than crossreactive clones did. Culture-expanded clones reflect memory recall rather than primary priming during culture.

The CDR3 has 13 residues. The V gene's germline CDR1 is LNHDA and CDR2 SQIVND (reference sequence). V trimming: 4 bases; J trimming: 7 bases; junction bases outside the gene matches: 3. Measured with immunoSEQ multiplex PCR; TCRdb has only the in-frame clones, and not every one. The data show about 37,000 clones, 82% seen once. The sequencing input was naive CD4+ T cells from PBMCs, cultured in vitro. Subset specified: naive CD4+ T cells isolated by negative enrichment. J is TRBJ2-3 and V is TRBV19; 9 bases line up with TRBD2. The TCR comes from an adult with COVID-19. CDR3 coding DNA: TGTGCCAGTAGTAATAGCGGGAGTAATACGCAGTATTTT. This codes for CASSNSGSNTQYF.